This T cell receptor (beta chain) appears in the sequencing data of a study of CD8+ T cells in alopecia areata. General study points: TCR sharing was clearer in mice than between patients, perhaps partly owing to patient HLA diversity.

On this clone itself: Antigen unknown.

Investigators isolated RNA and reverse transcribed it into cDNA to act as the sequencing template. Sequencing was performed with immunoSEQ multiplex PCR; in TCRdb, only in-frame clones are kept and a portion is missing. This repertoire shows some 110,000 clones, under 40% found once; its top ten account for approximately 3.3%. Trimming stripped 4 bases from V and 2 bases from J, with 10 bases between. The CDR3 extends over 13 amino acids. The germline V gene has CDR1 SQVTM and CDR2 ANQGSEA. This chain links TRBV29-1 with TRBJ2-3, with D unresolved. This TCR was recovered from a human donor with alopecia areata. The sample comprised CD4+ T cells sorted from blood. DNA for the CDR3: TGCAGCGTTGCGGCGCTCCCCACAGATACGCAGTATTTT. As protein: CSVAALPTDTQYF.